The clone carrying this T cell receptor (beta chain) was counted only a few times. Its antigen is still unknown. TCR cDNA molecules each carried a unique molecular identifier. TCRdb called the 5' RACE reads again in MiXCR, with one record for every CDR3 protein. The sample carries around 47,000 distinct CDR3 sequences, around 7.7% recorded once. V was clipped by 0 bases and J by 4 bases, with 12 bases between them. CDR3 length: 15 residues. From germline, CDR1 is LNHNV and CDR2 YYDKDF (reference sequence). This sample was included in a study of spatial heterogeneity in lung cancer. Study information: Where present, follow-up PBMC were sequenced a median of about 2 years after resection. Study observations and caveats: Among blood samples, ubiquitous expanded tumor TCRs appeared more at resection than at follow-up.

As for time point: blood at routine non-recurrence follow-up after resection. Whole RNA, which was extracted from tumor, nontumor lung tissue or frozen PBMC, was sequenced without any cell sorting. This sequence joins TRBV15 and TRBJ1-1, with a possible D match to TRBD1 (5 bases). The sequence was collected from a female donor with early-stage non-small cell lung cancer. The input for sequencing was PBMCs, taken at follow-up. The DNA for the CDR3 is TGTGCCACCAGCAGAGATAGGGGTCGGGGCACTGAAGCTTTCTTT. Translation gives CATSRDRGRGTEAFF.